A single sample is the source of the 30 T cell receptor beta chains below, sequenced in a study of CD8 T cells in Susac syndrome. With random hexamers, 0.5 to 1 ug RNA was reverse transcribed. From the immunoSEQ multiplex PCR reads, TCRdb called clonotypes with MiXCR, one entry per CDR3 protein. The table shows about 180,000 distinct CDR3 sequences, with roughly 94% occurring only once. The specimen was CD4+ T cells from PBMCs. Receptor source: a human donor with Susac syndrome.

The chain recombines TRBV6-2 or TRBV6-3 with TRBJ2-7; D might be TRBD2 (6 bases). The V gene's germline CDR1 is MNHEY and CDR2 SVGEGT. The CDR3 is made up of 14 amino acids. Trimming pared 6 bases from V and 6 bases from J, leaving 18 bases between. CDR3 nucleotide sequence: TGTGCCAGCAGAGCCTCTGGGGGGAAGCGCGAGCAGTACTTC. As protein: CASRASGGKREQYF.

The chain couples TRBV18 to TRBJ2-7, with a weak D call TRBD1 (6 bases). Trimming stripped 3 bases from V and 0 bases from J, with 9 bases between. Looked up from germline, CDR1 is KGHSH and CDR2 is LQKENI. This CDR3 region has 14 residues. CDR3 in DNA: TGTGCCAGCTCACCGGGGGCTCCCTCCTACGAGCAGTACTTC. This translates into CASSPGAPSYEQYF.

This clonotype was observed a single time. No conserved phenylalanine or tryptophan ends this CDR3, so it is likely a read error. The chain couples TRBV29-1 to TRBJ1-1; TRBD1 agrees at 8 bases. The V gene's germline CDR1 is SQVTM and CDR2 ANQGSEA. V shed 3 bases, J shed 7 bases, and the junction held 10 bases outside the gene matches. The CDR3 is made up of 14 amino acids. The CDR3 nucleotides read TGCAGCGTTGAGCGTGGACAGGGTAGAGATGAAGCTTTCGTT. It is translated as CSVERGQGRDEAFV.

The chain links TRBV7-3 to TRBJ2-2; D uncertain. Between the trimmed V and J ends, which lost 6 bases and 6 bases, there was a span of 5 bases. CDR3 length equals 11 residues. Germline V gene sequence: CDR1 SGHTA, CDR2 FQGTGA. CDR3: CASSISGELFF. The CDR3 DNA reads TGTGCCAGCAGTATATCCGGGGAGCTGTTTTTT.

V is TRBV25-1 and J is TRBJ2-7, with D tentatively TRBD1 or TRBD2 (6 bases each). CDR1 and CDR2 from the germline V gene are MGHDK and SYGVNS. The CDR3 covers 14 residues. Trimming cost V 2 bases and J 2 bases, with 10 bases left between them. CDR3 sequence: CASSERGRTYEQYF. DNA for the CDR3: TGTGCCAGCAGTGAACGGGGGCGTACCTACGAGCAGTACTTC.

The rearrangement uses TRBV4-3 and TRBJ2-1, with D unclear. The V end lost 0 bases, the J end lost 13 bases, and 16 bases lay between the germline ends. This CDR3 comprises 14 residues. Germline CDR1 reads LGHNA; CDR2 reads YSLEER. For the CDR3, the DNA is TGCGCCAGCAGCCAAGAAAGAGGTCAGTCCCGACAGTTCTTC. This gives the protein CASSQERGQSRQFF.

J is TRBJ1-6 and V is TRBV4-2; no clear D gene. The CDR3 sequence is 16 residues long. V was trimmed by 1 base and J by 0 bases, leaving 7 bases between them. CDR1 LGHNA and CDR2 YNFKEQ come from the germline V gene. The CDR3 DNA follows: TGTGCCAGCAGCCAAGGACAAAGCTCCTATAATTCACCCCTCCACTTT. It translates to CASSQGQSSYNSPLHF.

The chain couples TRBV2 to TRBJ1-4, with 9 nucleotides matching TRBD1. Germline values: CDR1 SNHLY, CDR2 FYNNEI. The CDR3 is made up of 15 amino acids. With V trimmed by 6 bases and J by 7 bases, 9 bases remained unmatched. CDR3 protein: CASRDVQGAGEKLFF. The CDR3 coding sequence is TGTGCCAGCAGGGACGTACAGGGGGCGGGTGAAAAACTGTTTTTT.

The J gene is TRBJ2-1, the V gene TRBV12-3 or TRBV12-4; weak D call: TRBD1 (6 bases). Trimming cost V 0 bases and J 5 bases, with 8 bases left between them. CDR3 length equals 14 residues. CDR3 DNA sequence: TGTGCCAGCAGTTTAGCACAGGGTCACAATGAGCAGTTCTTC. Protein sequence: CASSLAQGHNEQFF.

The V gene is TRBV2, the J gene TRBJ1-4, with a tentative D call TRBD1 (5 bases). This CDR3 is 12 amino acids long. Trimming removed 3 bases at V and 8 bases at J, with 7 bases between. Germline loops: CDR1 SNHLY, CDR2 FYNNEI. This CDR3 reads CASSERTEKLFF. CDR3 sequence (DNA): TGTGCCAGCAGTGAGAGGACAGAAAAACTGTTTTTT.

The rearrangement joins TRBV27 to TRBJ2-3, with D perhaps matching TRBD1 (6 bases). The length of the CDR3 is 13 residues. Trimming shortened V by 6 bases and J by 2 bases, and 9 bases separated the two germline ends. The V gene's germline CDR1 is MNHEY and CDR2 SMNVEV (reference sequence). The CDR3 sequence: CASRGTYTDTQYF. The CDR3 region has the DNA TGTGCCAGCAGGGGGACATACACAGATACGCAGTATTTT.

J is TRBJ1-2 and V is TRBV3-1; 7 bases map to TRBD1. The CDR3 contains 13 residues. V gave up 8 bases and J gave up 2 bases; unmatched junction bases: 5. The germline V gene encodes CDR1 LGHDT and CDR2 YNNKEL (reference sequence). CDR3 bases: TGTGCCAGCCGCCTGGGACAGAACTATGGCTACACCTTC. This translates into CASRLGQNYGYTF.

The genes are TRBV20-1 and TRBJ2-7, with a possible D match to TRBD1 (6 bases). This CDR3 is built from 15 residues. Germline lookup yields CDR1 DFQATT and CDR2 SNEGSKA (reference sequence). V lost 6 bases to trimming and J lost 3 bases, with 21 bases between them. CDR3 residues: CSADDRDSRGYEQYF. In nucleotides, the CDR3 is TGCAGTGCGGATGACCGGGATTCCAGGGGCTACGAGCAGTACTTC.

Here the CDR3 reads CASSQRTVEKLFF. For the CDR3, the DNA is TGTGCCAGCAGCCAGAGGACAGTTGAAAAACTGTTTTTT. The chain links TRBV3-1 to TRBJ1-4, with D possibly being TRBD1 (6 bases). Germline-derived CDR1 and CDR2 are LGHDT and YNNKEL (reference sequence). Deletions cut 3 bases from V and 7 bases from J, with 9 bases between. The CDR3 runs 13 residues.

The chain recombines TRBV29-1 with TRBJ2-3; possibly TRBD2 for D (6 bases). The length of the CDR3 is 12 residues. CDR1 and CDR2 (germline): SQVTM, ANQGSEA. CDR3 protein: CTLGGSTDTQYF. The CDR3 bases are TGCACCCTTGGAGGGAGCACAGATACGCAGTATTTT.

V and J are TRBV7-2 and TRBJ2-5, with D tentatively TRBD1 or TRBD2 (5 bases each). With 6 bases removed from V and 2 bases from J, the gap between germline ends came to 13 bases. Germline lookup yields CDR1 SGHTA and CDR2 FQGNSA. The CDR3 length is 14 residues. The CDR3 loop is CASRQDWGQETQYF. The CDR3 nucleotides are TGTGCCAGCAGACAAGACTGGGGGCAAGAGACCCAGTACTTC. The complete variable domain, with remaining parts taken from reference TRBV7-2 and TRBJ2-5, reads GAGVSQSPSNKVTEKGKDVELRCDPISGHTALYWYRQSLGQGLEFLIYFQGNSAPDKSGLPSDRFSAERTGGSVSTLTIQRTQQEDSAVYLCASRQDWGQETQYFGPGTRLLVL.

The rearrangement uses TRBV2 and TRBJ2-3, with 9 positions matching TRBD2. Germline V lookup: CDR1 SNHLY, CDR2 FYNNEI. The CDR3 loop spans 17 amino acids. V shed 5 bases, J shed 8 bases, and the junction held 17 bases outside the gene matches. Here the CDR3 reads CASSSLRGGLVSGTQYF. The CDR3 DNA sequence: TGTGCCAGCAGTTCCCTGCGGGGGGGCCTAGTATCGGGTACGCAGTATTTT.

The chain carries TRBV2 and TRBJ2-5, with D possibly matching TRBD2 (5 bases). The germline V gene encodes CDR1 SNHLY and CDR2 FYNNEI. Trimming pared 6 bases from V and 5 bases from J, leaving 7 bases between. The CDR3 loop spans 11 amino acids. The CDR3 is CASRIAETQYF. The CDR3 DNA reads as TGTGCCAGCAGAATAGCGGAGACCCAGTACTTC.

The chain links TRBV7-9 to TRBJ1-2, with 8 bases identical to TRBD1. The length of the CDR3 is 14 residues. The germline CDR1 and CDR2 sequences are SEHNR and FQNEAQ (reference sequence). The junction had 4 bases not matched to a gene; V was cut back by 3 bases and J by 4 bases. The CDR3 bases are TGTGCCAGCAGCTTCCCCGGGACAGGCTATGGCTACACCTTC. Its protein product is CASSFPGTGYGYTF.

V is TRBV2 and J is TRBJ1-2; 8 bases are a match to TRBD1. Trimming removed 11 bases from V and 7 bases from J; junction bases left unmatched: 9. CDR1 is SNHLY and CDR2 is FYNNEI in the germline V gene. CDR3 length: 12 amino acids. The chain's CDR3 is CACTGGPGGYTF. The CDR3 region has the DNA TGTGCCTGCACAGGGGGTCCGGGTGGCTACACCTTC.

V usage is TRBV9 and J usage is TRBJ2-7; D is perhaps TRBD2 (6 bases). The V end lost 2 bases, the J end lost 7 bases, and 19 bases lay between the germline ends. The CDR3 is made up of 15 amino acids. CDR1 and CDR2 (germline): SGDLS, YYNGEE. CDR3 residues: CASSVTGTEWGEQYF. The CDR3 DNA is TGTGCCAGCAGCGTGACCGGGACTGAGTGGGGGGAGCAGTACTTC.

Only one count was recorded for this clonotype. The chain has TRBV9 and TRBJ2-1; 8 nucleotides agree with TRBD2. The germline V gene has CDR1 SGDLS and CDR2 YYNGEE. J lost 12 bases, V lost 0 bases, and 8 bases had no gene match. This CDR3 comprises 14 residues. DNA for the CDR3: TGTGCCAGCAGCGTAGCCGGGGGGGCCATGGGGCAGTTCTTC. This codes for CASSVAGGAMGQFF.

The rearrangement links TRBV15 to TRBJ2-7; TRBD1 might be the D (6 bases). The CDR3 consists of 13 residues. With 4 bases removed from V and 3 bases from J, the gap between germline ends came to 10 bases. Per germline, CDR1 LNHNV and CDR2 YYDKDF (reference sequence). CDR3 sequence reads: CATSKRDNYEQYF. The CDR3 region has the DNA TGTGCCACCAGCAAACGGGACAACTACGAGCAGTACTTC.

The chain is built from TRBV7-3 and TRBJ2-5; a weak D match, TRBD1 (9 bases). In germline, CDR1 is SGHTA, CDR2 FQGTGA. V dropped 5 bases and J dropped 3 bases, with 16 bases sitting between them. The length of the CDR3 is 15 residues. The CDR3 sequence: CASSRGGTGKETQYF. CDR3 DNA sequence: TGTGCCAGCAGCCGGGGGGGGACAGGGAAAGAGACCCAGTACTTC.

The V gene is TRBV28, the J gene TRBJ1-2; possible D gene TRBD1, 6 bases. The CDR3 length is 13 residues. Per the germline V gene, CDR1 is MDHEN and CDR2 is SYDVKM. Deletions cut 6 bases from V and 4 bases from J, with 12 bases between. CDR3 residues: CASRTDRRYGYTF. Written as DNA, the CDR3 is TGTGCCAGCAGGACCGACAGGCGCTATGGCTACACCTTC.

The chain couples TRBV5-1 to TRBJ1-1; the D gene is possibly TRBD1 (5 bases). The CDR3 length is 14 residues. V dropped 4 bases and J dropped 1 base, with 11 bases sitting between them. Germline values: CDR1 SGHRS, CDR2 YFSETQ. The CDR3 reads CASSVDRQNTEAFF. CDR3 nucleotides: TGCGCCAGCAGCGTTGACAGACAGAACACTGAAGCTTTCTTT.

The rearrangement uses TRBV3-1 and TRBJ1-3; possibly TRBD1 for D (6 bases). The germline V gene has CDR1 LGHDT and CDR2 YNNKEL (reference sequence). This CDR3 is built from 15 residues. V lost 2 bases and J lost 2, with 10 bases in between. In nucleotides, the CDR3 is TGTGCCAGCAGCCAATTCAGGGGACCTGGAAACACCATATATTTT. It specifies CASSQFRGPGNTIYF.

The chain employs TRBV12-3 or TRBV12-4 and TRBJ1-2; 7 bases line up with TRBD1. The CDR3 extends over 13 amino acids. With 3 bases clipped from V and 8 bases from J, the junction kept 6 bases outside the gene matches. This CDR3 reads CASSLTGTSGYTF. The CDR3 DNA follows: TGTGCCAGCAGTTTGACAGGGACTAGCGGCTACACCTTC.

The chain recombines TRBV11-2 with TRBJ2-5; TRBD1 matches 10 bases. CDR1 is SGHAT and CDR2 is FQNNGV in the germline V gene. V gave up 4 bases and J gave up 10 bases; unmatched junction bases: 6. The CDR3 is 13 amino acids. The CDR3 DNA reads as TGTGCCAGCAGCTCCAGACAGGGGGCCGACCAGTACTTC. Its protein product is CASSSRQGADQYF.

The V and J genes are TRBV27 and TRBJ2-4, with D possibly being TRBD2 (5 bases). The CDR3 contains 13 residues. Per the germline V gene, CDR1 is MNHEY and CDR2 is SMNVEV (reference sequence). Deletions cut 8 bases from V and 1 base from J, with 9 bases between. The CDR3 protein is CASARRAKNIQYF. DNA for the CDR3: TGTGCCAGCGCGCGGAGGGCCAAAAACATTCAGTACTTC.